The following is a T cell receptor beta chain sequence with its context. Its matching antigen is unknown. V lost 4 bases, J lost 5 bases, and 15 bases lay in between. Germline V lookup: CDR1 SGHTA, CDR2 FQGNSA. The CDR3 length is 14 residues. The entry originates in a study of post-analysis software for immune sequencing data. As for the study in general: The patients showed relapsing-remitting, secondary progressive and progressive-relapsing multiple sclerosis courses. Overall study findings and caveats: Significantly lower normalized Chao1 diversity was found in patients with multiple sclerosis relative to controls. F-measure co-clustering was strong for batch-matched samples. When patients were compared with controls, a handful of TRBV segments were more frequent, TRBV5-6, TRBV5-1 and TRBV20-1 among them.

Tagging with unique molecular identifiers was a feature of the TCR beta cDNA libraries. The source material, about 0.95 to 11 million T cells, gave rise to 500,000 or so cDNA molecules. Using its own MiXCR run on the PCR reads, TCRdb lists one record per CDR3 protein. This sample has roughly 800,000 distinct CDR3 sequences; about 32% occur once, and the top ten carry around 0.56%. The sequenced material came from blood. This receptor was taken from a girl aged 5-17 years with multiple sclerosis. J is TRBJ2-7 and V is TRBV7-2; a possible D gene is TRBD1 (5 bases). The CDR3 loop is CASSSSPGSNEQYF. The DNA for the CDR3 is TGTGCCAGCAGCTCAAGCCCAGGGTCCAACGAGCAGTACTTC.